Reported below is one TCR beta chain. Sample time point: patch test 2, 6 weeks after DPC sensitization. Treatment given: therapeutic diphenylcyclopropenone sensitization with weekly scalp DPC. Those who donated were patients with alopecia, 18 to 70 years of age, and suitable for DPC. The V and J ends lost 8 bases and 2 bases respectively, with 13 bases between them. Germline CDR1 is MDHEN and CDR2 is SYDVKM. The CDR3 spans 15 residues. This sample was taken from a study of human T cells and chemical hapten exposure. MiXCR was run by TCRdb on the RACE reads, yielding one entry per CDR3 protein. The table lists 140,000 or so distinct CDR3 sequences, around 11% of them singletons.

The specimen was whole blood, collected in connection with sensitization to the hapten diphenylcyclopropenone (DPC). The sequence derives from a woman between 45 and 65 years old with alopecia areata. Some clones in this sample may be carry-over from other donors' samples. This chain connects TRBV28 to TRBJ2-6; D possibly uses TRBD1 or TRBD2 (5 bases each). The CDR3 here is CASLRLGPGANVLTF. As DNA, the CDR3 is TGTGCCAGCCTTAGGCTGGGACCTGGGGCCAACGTCCTGACTTTC.